This T cell receptor (beta chain) was recovered during a study of blood T cell repertoires in COVID-19. Study as a whole: Some COVID-19 samples were acute and others convalescent; all came from the United States, Italy and Spain. The cDNA or gDNA used as material had been derived from T cells, B-cell-depleted T cells, or PBMCs.

Only in-frame clones appear in the TCRdb table, and some are missing; sequencing was by immunoSEQ multiplex PCR. This table holds approximately 200,000 clones, roughly four fifths found once. This clone was seen only a few times. Living in about 25 US areas, the participants were between roughly 18 and 90 years of age. Cohort 3 recovery required two negative PCRs, clearance, or symptom resolution. Germline V gives CDR1 SGHNT, CDR2 YYREEE (reference sequence). The CDR3 contains 16 residues. Trimming left V 4 bases short and J 5 bases short, with 18 bases between. The V and J genes are TRBV5-4 and TRBJ1-4, with D possibly TRBD1 on 5 matching bases. The sample taken for sequencing was PBMCs or T cells enriched from blood (not recorded which). This receptor was identified in a middle-aged man who had recovered from COVID-19. The CDR3 is CASSAQAGLANEKLFF. The CDR3 DNA reads TGTGCCAGCAGCGCCCAAGCGGGACTCGCAAATGAAAAACTGTTTTTT.